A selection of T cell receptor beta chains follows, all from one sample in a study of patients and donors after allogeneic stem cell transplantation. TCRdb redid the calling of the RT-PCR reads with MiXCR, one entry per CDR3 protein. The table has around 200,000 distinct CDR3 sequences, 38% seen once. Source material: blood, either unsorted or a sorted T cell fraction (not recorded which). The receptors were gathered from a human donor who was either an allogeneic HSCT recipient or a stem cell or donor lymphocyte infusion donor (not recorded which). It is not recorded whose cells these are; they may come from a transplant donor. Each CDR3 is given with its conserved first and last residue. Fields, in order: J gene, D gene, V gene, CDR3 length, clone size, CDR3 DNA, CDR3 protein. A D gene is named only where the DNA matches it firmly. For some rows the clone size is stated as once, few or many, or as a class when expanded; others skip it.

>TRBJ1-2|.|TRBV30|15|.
TGTGCCTGGAGTCTCCACCCGGGGTTAAGGGATGGCTACACCTTC
CAWSLHPGLRDGYTF
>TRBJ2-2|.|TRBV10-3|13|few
TGTGCCATCAGTGGAACACGAGTCGGGGAGCTGTTTTTT
CAISGTRVGELFF
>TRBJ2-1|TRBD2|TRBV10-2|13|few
TGCGCCAGCAGTGAAAGCGGGGCCAATGAGCAGTTCTTC
CASSESGANEQFF
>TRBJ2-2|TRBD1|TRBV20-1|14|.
TGCAGTGCTAGGGGGACAGGCTACACCGGGGAGCTGTTTTTT
CSARGTGYTGELFF
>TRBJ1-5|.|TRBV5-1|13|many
TGCGCCAGCAGCCCGGGGGGCAATCAGCCCCAGCATTTT
CASSPGGNQPQHF
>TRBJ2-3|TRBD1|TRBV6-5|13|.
TGTGCCAGCAGTTACTCGGACAGGTCCCGCGAGTATTTT
CASSYSDRSREYF
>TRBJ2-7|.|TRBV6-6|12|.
TGTGCCAGCAGTTACCAGGGAGTAGAGCAGTACTTC
CASSYQGVEQYF
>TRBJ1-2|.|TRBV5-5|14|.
TGTGCCAGCAGCTTAACGGGCCGTAACTATGGCTACACCTTC
CASSLTGRNYGYTF
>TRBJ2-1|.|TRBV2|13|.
TGTGCCAGCAGTGAATTGGTGTACAATGAGCAGTTCTTC
CASSELVYNEQFF
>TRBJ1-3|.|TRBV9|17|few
TGTGCCAGCAGCGCCGTCCTCCAGGGTCCCTCTGGAAACACCATATATTTT
CASSAVLQGPSGNTIYF
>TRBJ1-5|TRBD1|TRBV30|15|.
TGTGCCTGGAGTGTACGAGGGGGCGTCAATCAGCCCCAGCATTTT
CAWSVRGGVNQPQHF
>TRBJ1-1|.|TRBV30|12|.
TGTGCCTGGAGTGTGGCGAACACTGAAGCTTTCTTT
CAWSVANTEAFF